This is a list of T cell receptor beta chains from one sample in a study of blood T cell repertoires in COVID-19. The method was immunoSEQ multiplex PCR; TCRdb's version includes in-frame clones alone and lacks a portion of them. The sample yields 300,000 or so clones, approximately 80% seen once. Sequenced: peripheral blood. Source of these receptors: a woman in her 50s with active or convalescent COVID-19. CDR3s include the opening cysteine and the closing phenylalanine or tryptophan. Each record gives: D gene, V gene, J gene, clone size, CDR3 DNA, CDR3 protein. A D gene is named only where the DNA matches it firmly. Rows may omit the clone size; those that give it use once, few, many or a size class.

D: TRBD2; V: TRBV7-9; J: TRBJ2-7; size: once; DNA: TGTGCCAGCAGCTTAGGGAGGACTAGCGGGAGGGACGAGCAGTACTTC; CDR3: CASSLGRTSGRDEQYF
D: TRBD2; V: TRBV5-1; J: TRBJ2-7; size: few; DNA: TGCGCCAGCAGCTGGGGGCTAGCGGGGAACTCCTACGAGCAGTACTTC; CDR3: CASSWGLAGNSYEQYF
D: -; V: TRBV6-5; J: TRBJ2-5; size: -; DNA: TGTGCCAGCAGTTATCAGGGGCTAGGGGAGACCCAGTACTTC; CDR3: CASSYQGLGETQYF
D: -; V: TRBV6-1; J: TRBJ1-6; size: -; DNA: TGTGCCAGCAGTGAAATGGGCCTAACCAATTCACCCCTCCACTTT; CDR3: CASSEMGLTNSPLHF
D: -; V: TRBV9; J: TRBJ1-1; size: -; DNA: TGTGCCAGCAGCGCAGGGGTTGGCACTGAAGCTTTCTTT; CDR3: CASSAGVGTEAFF
D: TRBD2; V: TRBV3-1/TRBV3-2; J: TRBJ2-2; size: -; DNA: TGTGCCAGCAGGCGGGGACTAGCGGGACTTAATAGCGGGGAGCTGTTTTTT; CDR3: CASRRGLAGLNSGELFF
D: -; V: TRBV5-6; J: TRBJ1-2; size: many; DNA: TGTGCCAGCAGCGGAGCAGGGCGTAACTATGGCTACACCTTC; CDR3: CASSGAGRNYGYTF
D: -; V: TRBV5-1; J: TRBJ1-1; size: -; DNA: TGCGCCAGCAGCTTGACTTTATGGTCTGAAGCTTTCTTT; CDR3: CASSLTLWSEAFF
D: -; V: TRBV2; J: TRBJ1-2; size: few; DNA: -; CDR3: CASILGEDGYTF
D: -; V: TRBV14; J: TRBJ1-1; size: -; DNA: TGTGCCAGCAGCCCCCTCGAGGCAGGGCCGAGGAACACTGAAGCTTTCTTT; CDR3: CASSPLEAGPRNTEAFF
D: TRBD2; V: TRBV19; J: TRBJ2-1; size: -; DNA: TGTGCCAGTAGTCGGTCGGGAGGGTCTGGGGGTGAGCAGTTCTTC; CDR3: CASSRSGGSGGEQFF
D: TRBD2; V: TRBV18; J: TRBJ2-3; size: -; DNA: TGTGCCAGCTCACCCCGACTAGCGGCTAGCACAGATACGCAGTATTTT; CDR3: CASSPRLAASTDTQYF
D: -; V: TRBV7-9; J: TRBJ1-5; size: -; DNA: TGTGCCAGCAGCTTAGGAGTCTTTCCCACCGAGAGTCAGCCCCAGCATTTT; CDR3: CASSLGVFPTESQPQHF
D: TRBD2; V: TRBV6-6; J: TRBJ2-1; size: -; DNA: TGTGCCAGCAGCAAGACTAGCGGGAGGGGCAATGAGCAGTTCTTC; CDR3: CASSKTSGRGNEQFF
D: -; V: TRBV5-6; J: TRBJ2-7; size: -; DNA: TGTGCCAGCAGCTTTAATCCGGGGAGCTCCTACGAGCAGTACTTC; CDR3: CASSFNPGSSYEQYF
D: -; V: TRBV15; J: TRBJ2-7; size: -; DNA: TGTGCCACCAGCAGGGATAGGAGCTCCTACGAGCAGTACTTC; CDR3: CATSRDRSSYEQYF
D: TRBD2; V: TRBV5-5; J: TRBJ2-1; size: -; DNA: TGTGCCAGCAGCCGGACTAGCGGGAGGGACGATGAGCAGTTCTTC; CDR3: CASSRTSGRDDEQFF
D: TRBD1; V: TRBV13; J: TRBJ2-5; size: -; DNA: TGTGCCAGCAGCGGGACAGGGAGGGAAGAGACCCAGTACTTC; CDR3: CASSGTGREETQYF
D: -; V: TRBV5-6; J: TRBJ2-7; size: -; DNA: TGTGCCAGCCAGCTTAATGTCGGGGTTAGGGAGCAGTACTTC; CDR3: CASQLNVGVREQYF
D: TRBD2; V: TRBV5-4; J: TRBJ2-7; size: -; DNA: TGTGCCAGCAGCCGGTGGGGGACTAGGGTCGCCGAGCAGTACTTC; CDR3: CASSRWGTRVAEQYF
D: -; V: TRBV28; J: TRBJ1-1; size: -; DNA: TGTGCCAGCAGTTTATCGCCAGGGAGGGCGGTGAACACTGAAGCTTTCTTT; CDR3: CASSLSPGRAVNTEAFF
D: -; V: TRBV29-1; J: TRBJ1-4; size: -; DNA: TGCAGCGTTGCAAGACAGATTGATGAAAAACTGTTTTTT; CDR3: CSVARQIDEKLFF
D: TRBD2; V: TRBV28; J: TRBJ2-5; size: -; DNA: TGTGCCAGCACCCTAGGACTAGCGGAAGAGACCCAGTACTTC; CDR3: CASTLGLAEETQYF
D: TRBD1; V: TRBV3-1/TRBV3-2; J: TRBJ1-2; size: -; DNA: TGTGCCAGCAGCCAAGGACAGGGGGGCTACACCTTC; CDR3: CASSQGQGGYTF
D: -; V: TRBV5-1; J: TRBJ2-5; size: -; DNA: TGCGCCAGCACTTGGGCGGGCGACCAAGAGACCCAGTACTTC; CDR3: CASTWAGDQETQYF
D: TRBD1; V: TRBV5-4; J: TRBJ2-3; size: -; DNA: TGTGCCAGCAGCTCCCGGGACAGGGGGCTGGATACGCAGTATTTT; CDR3: CASSSRDRGLDTQYF
D: -; V: TRBV18; J: TRBJ1-1; size: few; DNA: TGTGCCAGCTCACCACCCGTCTCTGAAGCTTTCTTT; CDR3: CASSPPVSEAFF
D: -; V: TRBV3-1/TRBV3-2; J: TRBJ2-7; size: -; DNA: TGTGCCAGCAGCCACGGTGCCTACGAGCAGTACTTC; CDR3: CASSHGAYEQYF
D: -; V: TRBV27; J: TRBJ1-1; size: -; DNA: TGTGCCAGCAGTTTGGGTCCATCGGGGACTGAAGCTTTCTTT; CDR3: CASSLGPSGTEAFF
D: TRBD1; V: TRBV2; J: TRBJ2-1; size: -; DNA: TGTGCCAGCGAACTACAGGGGAATAATGAGCAGTTCTTC; CDR3: CASELQGNNEQFF
D: TRBD2; V: TRBV15; J: TRBJ2-1; size: -; DNA: TGTGCCACCAGCAGAGTAGGTCTAGCGGGAGCCAGGAGGAATGAGCAGTTCTTC; CDR3: CATSRVGLAGARRNEQFF
D: -; V: TRBV30; J: TRBJ2-7; size: many; DNA: TGTGCCTGGAGTGTAGGGCGGGGCTACGAGCAGTACTTC; CDR3: CAWSVGRGYEQYF
D: TRBD2; V: TRBV6-2/TRBV6-3; J: TRBJ2-1; size: -; DNA: TGTGCCAGCAGTAGAGCGGGAGCGTACAATGAGCAGTTCTTC; CDR3: CASSRAGAYNEQFF
D: -; V: TRBV3-1/TRBV3-2; J: TRBJ1-4; size: -; DNA: TGTGCCAGCGGCCAAGAGTGGGGGGTCAGTGAAAAACTGTTTTTT; CDR3: CASGQEWGVSEKLFF
D: -; V: TRBV20-1; J: TRBJ1-4; size: once; DNA: TGCAGTCCTTACGGGGGGGAAAAACTGTTTTTT; CDR3: CSPYGGEKLFF
D: -; V: TRBV7-3; J: TRBJ1-5; size: -; DNA: TGTGCCAGCAGCCCAACCCGCCGGTTGGGCCGCAATCAGCCCCAGCATTTT; CDR3: CASSPTRRLGRNQPQHF
D: -; V: TRBV3-1/TRBV3-2; J: TRBJ2-1; size: once; DNA: TGTGCCAGCAGCCTCAAGCAGGGGAATGAGCAGTTCTTC; CDR3: CASSLKQGNEQFF
D: TRBD2; V: TRBV19; J: TRBJ2-1; size: -; DNA: TGTGCCAGTAGTATTAGGGCGGGAGGTTCCTACAATGAGCAGTTCTTC; CDR3: CASSIRAGGSYNEQFF
D: -; V: TRBV6-1; J: TRBJ2-5; size: -; DNA: TGTGCCAGCAGTGAATACCGGTCGACCCAGTACTTC; CDR3: CASSEYRSTQYF
D: -; V: TRBV27; J: TRBJ1-1; size: -; DNA: TGTGCCAGCAGTTCGACAATGACGGGGATCACTGAAGCTTTCTTT; CDR3: CASSSTMTGITEAFF
D: TRBD1; V: TRBV2; J: TRBJ1-1; size: -; DNA: TGTGCCAGCACTAGACAGGGGTCGAGCACTGAAGCTTTCTTT; CDR3: CASTRQGSSTEAFF
D: -; V: TRBV29-1; J: TRBJ1-2; size: -; DNA: TGCAGCGTCAGGCAGGCGCTGGGCTACACCTTC; CDR3: CSVRQALGYTF
D: -; V: TRBV4-1; J: TRBJ2-7; size: many; DNA: TGCGCCAGCAGCCCCGACCGACGGGCCTACGAGCAGTACTTC; CDR3: CASSPDRRAYEQYF
D: -; V: TRBV7-9; J: TRBJ2-7; size: -; DNA: TGTGCCAGCAGCCCGACACCCCGTAAGACCTACGAGCAGTACTTC; CDR3: CASSPTPRKTYEQYF
D: -; V: TRBV21-1; J: TRBJ1-3; size: -; DNA: TGTGCCAGCAGCGGTATCACCTTTAGCTCGGAAGTAGGAAACACCATATATTTT; CDR3: CASSGITFSSEVGNTIYF
D: -; V: TRBV18; J: TRBJ2-5; size: -; DNA: TGTGCCAGCTCACAGGGCGGGCAACAAGAGACCCAGTACTTC; CDR3: CASSQGGQQETQYF
D: -; V: TRBV9; J: TRBJ2-5; size: -; DNA: TGTGCCAGCAGCGTAACGGGGTTGGGAGAGACCCAGTACTTC; CDR3: CASSVTGLGETQYF
D: -; V: TRBV11-2; J: TRBJ1-2; size: -; DNA: TGTGCCAGCAGCTTAGCCCCAGGGATTAACTATGGCTACACCTTC; CDR3: CASSLAPGINYGYTF
D: TRBD1; V: TRBV10-3; J: TRBJ1-2; size: once; DNA: TGTGCCATCAGGAAAGACAGGGGACGCTCTTATGGCTACACCTTC; CDR3: CAIRKDRGRSYGYTF
D: -; V: TRBV7-2; J: TRBJ2-7; size: -; DNA: TGTGCCAGCAGCTTAGTGGGACTCGGGTACGAGCAGTACTTC; CDR3: CASSLVGLGYEQYF
D: TRBD1; V: TRBV12-3/TRBV12-4; J: TRBJ1-2; size: -; DNA: TGTGCCAGCAATAGGGGGCCCCTCTATGGCTACACCTTC; CDR3: CASNRGPLYGYTF
D: -; V: TRBV7-9; J: TRBJ1-5; size: -; DNA: TGTGCCAGCAGCTTAGGGGGTCAGGGGTCCCAAGGGCCCCAGCATTTT; CDR3: CASSLGGQGSQGPQHF
D: -; V: TRBV6-4; J: TRBJ1-5; size: -; DNA: TGTGCCAGCAGTGACTCGGGCAAAAGCAATCAGCCCCAGCATTTT; CDR3: CASSDSGKSNQPQHF
D: -; V: TRBV5-6; J: TRBJ1-2; size: -; DNA: TGTGCCAGCAGCTTTACGGACAGAAACGGCTACACCTTC; CDR3: CASSFTDRNGYTF
D: TRBD2; V: TRBV6-5; J: TRBJ2-2; size: -; DNA: TGTGCCAGCCACACTCTTGCGGGAGCCACCGGGGAGCTGTTTTTT; CDR3: CASHTLAGATGELFF
D: TRBD2; V: TRBV7-6; J: TRBJ2-7; size: -; DNA: TGTGCCAGCAGCTTAGAGATGGGACTAGCGGGAGCCGGCGAGCAGTACTTC; CDR3: CASSLEMGLAGAGEQYF
D: TRBD2; V: TRBV7-8; J: TRBJ2-3; size: -; DNA: TGTGCCAGCAGCTTATTTCTAGCGGGATCCGATACGCAGTATTTT; CDR3: CASSLFLAGSDTQYF
D: -; V: TRBV6-5; J: TRBJ2-7; size: many; DNA: TGTGCCATACGGACTCCAGAGGCCTACGAGCAGTACTTC; CDR3: CAIRTPEAYEQYF
D: -; V: TRBV19; J: TRBJ1-1; size: -; DNA: TGTGCCAGTGGTTACAAGGCGGGCGGGGAAGCTTTCTTT; CDR3: CASGYKAGGEAFF